The 6 T cell receptor beta chains given below trace back to one sample, sequenced in a study of blood T cell repertoires in COVID-19. Clones were sequenced by immunoSEQ multiplex PCR, and TCRdb holds only the in-frame ones, with some missing. The data contain 290,000 or so clones, around nine tenths of them singletons. What was sequenced was peripheral blood. The receptors derive from a man aged 70 or older with acute or convalescent COVID-19.

This clone was recorded a few times. V gene TRBV6-2 or TRBV6-3 combines with J gene TRBJ1-2; 7 bases fit TRBD1. CDR1 and CDR2 from the germline V gene are MNHEY and SVGEGT. Unmatched junction bases numbered 12, after V lost 5 bases and J lost 6 bases. The CDR3 sequence is 15 residues long. CDR3 sequence (DNA): TGTGCCAGCAGTCAAACAGGGGTGCGTATCCATGGCTACACCTTC. It codes for CASSQTGVRIHGYTF.

The chain couples TRBV7-6 to TRBJ1-6; D might be TRBD1 (5 bases). The CDR3 loop spans 15 amino acids. The V gene's germline CDR1 is SGHVS and CDR2 FNYEAQ. Between the trimmed V and J ends, which lost 5 bases and 9 bases, there was a span of 17 bases. CDR3 residues: CASSPTGNPGSPLHF. For the CDR3, the DNA is TGTGCCAGCAGCCCCACAGGAAATCCCGGTTCACCCCTCCACTTT.

This clone came up once. The DNA of the CDR3 is TGTGCCAGCAGTGAAAGGGGACAGGGCAATCAGCCCCAGCATTTT. Translating it yields CASSERGQGNQPQHF. This chain joins TRBV6-1 and TRBJ1-5, with 8 bases that match TRBD1. Germline lookup yields CDR1 MNHNS and CDR2 SASEGT. The CDR3 contains 15 residues. Trimming cost V 2 bases and J 2 bases; bases outside gene matches: 2.

This chain uses TRBV24-1 with TRBJ1-2; TRBD1 is a possible D gene (5 bases). The CDR3 has 13 residues. The germline gives CDR1 KGHDR, CDR2 SFDVKD. Trimming cost V 4 bases and J 7 bases, with 12 bases left between them. The CDR3 region is CATSEAGLAGYTF. The DNA of the CDR3 is TGTGCCACCAGTGAGGCAGGGCTGGCTGGCTACACCTTC.

The V gene is TRBV18, the J gene TRBJ2-2; 10 bases agree with TRBD2. CDR1 is KGHSH, CDR2 LQKENI, per germline. The CDR3 extends over 18 amino acids. V shed 1 base and J 0 bases; nucleotides not matched to a gene: 5. The CDR3 sequence is CASSPRPLAGANTGELFF. The CDR3 bases are TGTGCCAGCTCACCACGCCCCCTAGCGGGGGCGAACACCGGGGAGCTGTTTTTT.

The CDR3 spells CASSRLAEVVYEQYF. The CDR3 DNA sequence: TGTGCCAGCAGTCGACTAGCGGAAGTAGTCTACGAGCAGTACTTC. V is TRBV6-2 or TRBV6-3 and J is TRBJ2-7, with 9 positions matching TRBD2. This CDR3 region has 15 residues. Germline-derived CDR1 and CDR2 are MNHEY and SVGEGT. Trimming removed 5 bases from V and 3 bases from J; junction bases left unmatched: 8.